This T cell receptor (beta chain) stems from a study of T cells in Graves' hyperthyroidism and ophthalmopathy. This clonotype was found a few times. The antigen is undetermined. For the diagnoses, clinical symptoms, serum thyroxine and TRAb, thyroid ultrasound and orbital computed tomography were used. Whole-study findings and limits: Ophthalmopathy could be told apart from stable hyperthyroidism with a 13 V-J model.

Amplified TCR beta CDR3 regions came from RNA transcripts. During a first-round RT-PCR of the TCR CDR3, the HTBI primer set was used. TCRdb re-derived calls from the multiplex PCR reads in MiXCR, one entry per CDR3 protein. The sample yields about 480,000 distinct CDR3 sequences, 13% to 15% seen once. The CDR3 contains 13 residues. CDR1 and CDR2 from the germline V gene are SQVTM and ANQGSEA. V was trimmed by 7 bases and J by 8 bases, leaving 17 bases between them. This chain connects TRBV29-1 to TRBJ1-4; the D is unclear. Sequencing was carried out using blood. This receptor was obtained from a woman aged 18-29 years with Graves' hyperthyroidism. CDR3 region: CSAGVGGREKLFF. The CDR3 DNA reads as TGCAGCGCTGGAGTAGGAGGACGGGAAAAACTGTTTTTT.